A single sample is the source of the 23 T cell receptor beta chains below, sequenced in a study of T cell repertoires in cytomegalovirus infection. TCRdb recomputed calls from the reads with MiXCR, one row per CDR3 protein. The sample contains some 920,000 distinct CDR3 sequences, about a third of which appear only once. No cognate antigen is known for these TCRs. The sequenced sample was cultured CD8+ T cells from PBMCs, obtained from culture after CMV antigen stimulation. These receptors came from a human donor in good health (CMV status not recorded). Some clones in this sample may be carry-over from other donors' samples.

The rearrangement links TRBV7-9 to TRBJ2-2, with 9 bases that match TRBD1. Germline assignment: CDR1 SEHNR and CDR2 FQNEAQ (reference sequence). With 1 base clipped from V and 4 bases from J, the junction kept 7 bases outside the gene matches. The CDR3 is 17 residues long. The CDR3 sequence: CASSLDTQGASTGELFF. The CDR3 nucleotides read TGTGCCAGCAGCTTAGACACACAGGGGGCAAGCACCGGGGAGCTGTTTTTT.

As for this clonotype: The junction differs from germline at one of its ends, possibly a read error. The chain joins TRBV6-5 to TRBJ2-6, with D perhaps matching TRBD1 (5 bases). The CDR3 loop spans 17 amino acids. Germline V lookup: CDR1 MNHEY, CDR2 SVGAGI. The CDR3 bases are TGTGCCAGCAGTTACGGCCTGTCAGTCTCTGGGGCCACCGTCCTGACTTTC. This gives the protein CASSYGLSVSGATVLTF.

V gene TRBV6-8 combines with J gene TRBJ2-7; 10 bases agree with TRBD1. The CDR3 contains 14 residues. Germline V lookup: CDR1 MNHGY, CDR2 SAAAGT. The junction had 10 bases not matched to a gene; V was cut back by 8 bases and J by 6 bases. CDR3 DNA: TGTGCCAGCCTGGAGACAGGGGGCTCGCTCGAGCAGTACTTC. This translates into CASLETGGSLEQYF.

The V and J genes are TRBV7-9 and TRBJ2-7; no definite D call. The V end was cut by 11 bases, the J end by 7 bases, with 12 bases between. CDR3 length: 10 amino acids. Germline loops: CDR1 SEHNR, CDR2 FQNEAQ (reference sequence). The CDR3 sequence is CAQFTWEQYF. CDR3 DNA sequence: TGTGCCCAGTTCACGTGGGAGCAGTACTTC.

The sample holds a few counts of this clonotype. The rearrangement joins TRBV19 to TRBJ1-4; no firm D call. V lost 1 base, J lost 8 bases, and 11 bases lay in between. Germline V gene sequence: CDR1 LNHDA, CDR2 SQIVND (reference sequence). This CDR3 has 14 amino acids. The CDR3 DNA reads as TGTGCCAGTAGTATAGTGGCAGCGCGGGAAAAACTGTTTTTT. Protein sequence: CASSIVAAREKLFF.

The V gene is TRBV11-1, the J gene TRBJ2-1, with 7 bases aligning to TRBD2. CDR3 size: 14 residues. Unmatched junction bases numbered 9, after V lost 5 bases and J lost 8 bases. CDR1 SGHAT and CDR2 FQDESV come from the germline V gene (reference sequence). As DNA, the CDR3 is TGTGCCAGCAGCCTTGCGGGGGTCTGGGATGAGCAGTTCTTC. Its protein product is CASSLAGVWDEQFF.

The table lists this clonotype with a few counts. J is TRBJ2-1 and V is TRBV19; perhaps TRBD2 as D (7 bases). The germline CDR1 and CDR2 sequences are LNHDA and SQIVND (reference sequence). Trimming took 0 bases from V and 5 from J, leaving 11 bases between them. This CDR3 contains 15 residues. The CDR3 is CASSIERGRDNEQFF. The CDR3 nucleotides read TGTGCCAGTAGTATAGAGCGGGGGCGGGACAATGAGCAGTTCTTC.

The CDR3 DNA sequence: TGTGCCAGCAGTTTATCTGCCTCTTCAGGGCAGTATTTT. This codes for CASSLSASSGQYF. The chain joins TRBV27 to TRBJ2-3; no reliable D call. The CDR3 is made up of 13 amino acids. Trimming stripped 0 bases from V and 11 bases from J, with 12 bases between. Germline CDR1 reads MNHEY; CDR2 reads SMNVEV (reference sequence).

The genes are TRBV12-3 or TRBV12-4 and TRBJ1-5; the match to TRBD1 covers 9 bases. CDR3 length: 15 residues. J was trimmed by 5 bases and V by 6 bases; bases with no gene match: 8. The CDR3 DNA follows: TGTGCCAGCAGGGGAGACAGGGGGATAGATCAGCCCCAGCATTTT. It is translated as CASRGDRGIDQPQHF.

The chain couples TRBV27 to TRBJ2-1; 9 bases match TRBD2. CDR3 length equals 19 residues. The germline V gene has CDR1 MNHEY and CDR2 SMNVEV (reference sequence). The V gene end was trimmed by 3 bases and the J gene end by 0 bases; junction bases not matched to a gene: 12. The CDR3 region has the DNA TGTGCCAGCAGTTTCCGGTGGACTAGCGCGCCGAGCTCCTACAATGAGCAGTTCTTC. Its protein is CASSFRWTSAPSSYNEQFF.

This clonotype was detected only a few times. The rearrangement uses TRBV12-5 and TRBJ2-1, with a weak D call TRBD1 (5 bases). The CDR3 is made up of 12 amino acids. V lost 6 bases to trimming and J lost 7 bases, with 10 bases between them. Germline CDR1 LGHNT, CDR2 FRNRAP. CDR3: CASGVKGNEQFF. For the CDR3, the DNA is TGTGCTAGTGGCGTTAAGGGGAATGAGCAGTTCTTC.

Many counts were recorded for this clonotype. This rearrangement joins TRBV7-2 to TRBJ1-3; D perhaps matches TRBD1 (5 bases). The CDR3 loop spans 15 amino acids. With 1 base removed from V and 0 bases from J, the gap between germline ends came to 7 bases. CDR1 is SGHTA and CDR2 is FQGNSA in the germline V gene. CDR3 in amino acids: CASSLDTGSGNTIYF. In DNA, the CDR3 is TGTGCCAGCAGCTTAGATACAGGCTCTGGAAACACCATATATTTT.

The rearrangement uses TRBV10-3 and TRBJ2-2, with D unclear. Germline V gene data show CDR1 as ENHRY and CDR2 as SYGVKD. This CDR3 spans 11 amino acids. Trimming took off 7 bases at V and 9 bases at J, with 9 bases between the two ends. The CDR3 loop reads CAINLGRELFF. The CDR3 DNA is TGTGCCATCAATCTGGGCAGGGAGCTGTTTTTT.

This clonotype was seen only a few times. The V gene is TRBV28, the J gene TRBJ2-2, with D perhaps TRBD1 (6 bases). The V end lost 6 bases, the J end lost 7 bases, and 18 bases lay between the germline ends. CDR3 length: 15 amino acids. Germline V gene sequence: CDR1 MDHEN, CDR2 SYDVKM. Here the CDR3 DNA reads TGTGCCAGCAGATCACGGGACACCTTTGTCGGGGAGCTGTTTTTT. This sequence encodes CASRSRDTFVGELFF.

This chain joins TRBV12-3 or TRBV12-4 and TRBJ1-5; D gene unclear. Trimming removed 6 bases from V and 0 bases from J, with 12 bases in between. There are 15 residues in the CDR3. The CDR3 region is CASSPDGYSNQPQHF. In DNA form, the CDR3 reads TGTGCCAGCAGCCCTGACGGGTATAGCAATCAGCCCCAGCATTTT.

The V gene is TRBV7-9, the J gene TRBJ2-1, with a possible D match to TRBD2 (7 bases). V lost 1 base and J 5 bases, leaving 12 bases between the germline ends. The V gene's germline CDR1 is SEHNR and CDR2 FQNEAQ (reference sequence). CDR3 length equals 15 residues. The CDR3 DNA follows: TGTGCCAGCAGCTTAGTGGGGGGGGCCGACAATGAGCAGTTCTTC. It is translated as CASSLVGGADNEQFF.

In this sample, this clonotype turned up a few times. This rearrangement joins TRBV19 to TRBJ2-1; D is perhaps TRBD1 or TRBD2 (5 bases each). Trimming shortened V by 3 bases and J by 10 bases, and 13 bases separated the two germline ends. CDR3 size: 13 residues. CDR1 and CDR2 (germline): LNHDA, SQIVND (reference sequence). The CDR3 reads CASSIPGPTEQFF. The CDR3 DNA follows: TGTGCCAGTAGTATCCCGGGACCCACGGAGCAGTTCTTC.

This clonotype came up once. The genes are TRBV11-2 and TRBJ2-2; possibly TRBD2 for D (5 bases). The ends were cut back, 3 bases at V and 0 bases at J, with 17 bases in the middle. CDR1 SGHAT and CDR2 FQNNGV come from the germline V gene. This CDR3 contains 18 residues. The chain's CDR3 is CASSFLRAHPSNTGELFF. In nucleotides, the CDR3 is TGTGCCAGCAGCTTCCTGAGGGCCCACCCGTCGAACACCGGGGAGCTGTTTTTT.

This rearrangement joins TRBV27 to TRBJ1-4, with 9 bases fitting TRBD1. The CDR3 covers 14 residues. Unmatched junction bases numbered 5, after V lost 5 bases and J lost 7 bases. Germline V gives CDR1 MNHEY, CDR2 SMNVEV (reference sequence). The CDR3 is CASSTTGGREKLFF. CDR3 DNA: TGTGCCAGCAGTACTACAGGGGGCCGTGAAAAACTGTTTTTT.

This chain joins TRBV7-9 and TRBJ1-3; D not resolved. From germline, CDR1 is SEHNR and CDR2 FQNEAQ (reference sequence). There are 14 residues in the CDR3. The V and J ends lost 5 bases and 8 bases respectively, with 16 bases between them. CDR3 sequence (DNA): TGTGCCAGCAGCCGCCGATCCTCTGGGTACACCATATATTTT. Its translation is CASSRRSSGYTIYF.

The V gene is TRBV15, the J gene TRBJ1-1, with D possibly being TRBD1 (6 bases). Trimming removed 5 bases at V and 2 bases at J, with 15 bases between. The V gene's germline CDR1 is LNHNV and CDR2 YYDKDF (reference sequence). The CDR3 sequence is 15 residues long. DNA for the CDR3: TGTGCCACCAGCTACAGGACAGTTGGAAACACTGAAGCTTTCTTT. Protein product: CATSYRTVGNTEAFF. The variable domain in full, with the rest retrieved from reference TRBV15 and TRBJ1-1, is DAMVIQNPRYQVTQFGKPVTLSCSQTLNHNVMYWYQQKSSQAPKLLFHYYDKDFNNEADTPDNFQSRRPNTSFCFLDIRSPGLGDTAMYLCATSYRTVGNTEAFFGQGTRLTVV.

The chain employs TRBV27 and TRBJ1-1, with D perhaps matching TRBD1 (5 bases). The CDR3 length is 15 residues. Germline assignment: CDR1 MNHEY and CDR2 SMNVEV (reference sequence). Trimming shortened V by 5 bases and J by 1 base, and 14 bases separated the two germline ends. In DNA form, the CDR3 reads TGTGCCAGCAGTCCCATCGGGACGGGGAACACTGAAGCTTTCTTT. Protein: CASSPIGTGNTEAFF.

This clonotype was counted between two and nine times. CDR3 in amino acids: CASSWVMGAGETQYF. CDR3 sequence (DNA): TGTGCCAGCAGTTGGGTAATGGGAGCGGGGGAGACCCAGTACTTC. The V and J genes are TRBV27 and TRBJ2-5, with 7 bases fitting TRBD2. V lost 4 bases and J lost 5; bases outside the gene matches: 10. This CDR3 comprises 15 residues. CDR1 and CDR2 (germline): MNHEY, SMNVEV (reference sequence).